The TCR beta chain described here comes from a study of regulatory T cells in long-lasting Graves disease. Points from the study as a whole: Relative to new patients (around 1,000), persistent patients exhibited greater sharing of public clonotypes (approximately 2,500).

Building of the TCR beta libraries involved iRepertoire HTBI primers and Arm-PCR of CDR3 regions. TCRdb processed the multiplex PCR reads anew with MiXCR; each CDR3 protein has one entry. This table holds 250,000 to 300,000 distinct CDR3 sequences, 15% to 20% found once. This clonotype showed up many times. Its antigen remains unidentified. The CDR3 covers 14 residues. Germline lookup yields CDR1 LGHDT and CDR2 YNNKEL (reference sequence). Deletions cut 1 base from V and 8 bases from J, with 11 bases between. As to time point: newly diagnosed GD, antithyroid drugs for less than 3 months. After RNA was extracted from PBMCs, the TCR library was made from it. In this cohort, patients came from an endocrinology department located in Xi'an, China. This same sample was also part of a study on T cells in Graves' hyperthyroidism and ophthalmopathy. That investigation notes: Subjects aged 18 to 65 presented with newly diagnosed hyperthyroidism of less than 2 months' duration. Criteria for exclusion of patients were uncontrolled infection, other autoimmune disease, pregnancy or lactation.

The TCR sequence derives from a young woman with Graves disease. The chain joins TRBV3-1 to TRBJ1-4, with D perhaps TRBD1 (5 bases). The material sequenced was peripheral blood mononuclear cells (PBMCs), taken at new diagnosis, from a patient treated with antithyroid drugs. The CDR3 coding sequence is TGTGCCAGCAGCCAAGCCCGGGAGGGGGAAAAACTGTTTTTT. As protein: CASSQAREGEKLFF.